Shown below are 3 T cell receptor beta chains from a single sample sequenced in a study of blood T cell repertoires in COVID-19. Some clones are missing from TCRdb's copy, which holds only in-frame ones; the method was immunoSEQ multiplex PCR. The sample records approximately 130,000 clones, about 90% being singletons. Sequenced sample: peripheral blood. These receptors all come from a man aged 45 to 65 with active COVID-19.

This clone was seen only once. V usage is TRBV6-2 or TRBV6-3 and J usage is TRBJ2-7; tentative D call: TRBD2 (5 bases). Germline V gene data show CDR1 as MNHEY and CDR2 as SVGEGT. The CDR3 consists of 12 residues. V lost 4 bases and J 6 bases, leaving 10 bases between the germline ends. Here the CDR3 DNA reads TGTGCCAGCAGTTTGAGGGTCTCCGAGCAGTACTTC. It codes for CASSLRVSEQYF.

V and J are TRBV7-2 and TRBJ2-5; TRBD1 might be the D (6 bases). The CDR3 contains 14 residues. CDR1 is SGHTA and CDR2 is FQGNSA in the germline V gene. The V end lost 5 bases, the J end lost 1 base, and 11 bases lay between the germline ends. CDR3 region: CASSPRDIQETQYF. In DNA form, the CDR3 reads TGTGCCAGCAGCCCCCGGGACATCCAAGAGACCCAGTACTTC.

The chain couples TRBV6-5 to TRBJ1-3; possibly TRBD1 for D (6 bases). This CDR3 has 14 amino acids. CDR1 and CDR2 from the germline V gene are MNHEY and SVGAGI. V was cut by 7 bases and J by 0 bases, with 10 bases left in between. Here the CDR3 DNA reads TGTGCCAGCATCCTACAGGGCTCTGGAAACACCATATATTTT. Translating gives CASILQGSGNTIYF.